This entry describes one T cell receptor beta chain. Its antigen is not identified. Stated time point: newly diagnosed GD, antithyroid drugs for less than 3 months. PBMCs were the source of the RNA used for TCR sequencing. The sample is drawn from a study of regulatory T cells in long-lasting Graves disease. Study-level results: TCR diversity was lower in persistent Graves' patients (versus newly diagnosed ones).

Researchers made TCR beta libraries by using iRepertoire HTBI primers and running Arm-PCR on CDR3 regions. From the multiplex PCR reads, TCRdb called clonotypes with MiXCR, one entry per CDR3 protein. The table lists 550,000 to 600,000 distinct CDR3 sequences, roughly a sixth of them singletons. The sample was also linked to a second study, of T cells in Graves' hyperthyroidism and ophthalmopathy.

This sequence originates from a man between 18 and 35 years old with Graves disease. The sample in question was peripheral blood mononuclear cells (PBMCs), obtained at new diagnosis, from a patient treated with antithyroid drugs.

This CDR3 reads CSASSQETQYF. The DNA of the CDR3 is TGCAGTGCTAGTTCGCAGGAGACCCAGTACTTC. The chain recombines TRBV20-1 with TRBJ2-5; unclear D gene. Germline-derived CDR1 and CDR2 are DFQATT and SNEGSKA (reference sequence). The CDR3 covers 11 residues. The V end was cut by 3 bases, the J end by 5 bases, with 7 bases between.